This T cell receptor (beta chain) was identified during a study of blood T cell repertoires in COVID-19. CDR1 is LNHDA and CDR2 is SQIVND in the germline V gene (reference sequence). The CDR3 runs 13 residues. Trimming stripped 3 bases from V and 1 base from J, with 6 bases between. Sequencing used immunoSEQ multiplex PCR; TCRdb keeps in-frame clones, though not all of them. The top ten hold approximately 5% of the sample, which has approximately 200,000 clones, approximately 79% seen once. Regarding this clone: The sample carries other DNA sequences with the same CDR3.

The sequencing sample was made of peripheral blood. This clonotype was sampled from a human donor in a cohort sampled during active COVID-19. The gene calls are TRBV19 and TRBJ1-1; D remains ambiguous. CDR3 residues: CASSINRNTEAFF. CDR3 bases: TGTGCCAGTAGTATTAACAGGAACACTGAAGCTTTCTTT.